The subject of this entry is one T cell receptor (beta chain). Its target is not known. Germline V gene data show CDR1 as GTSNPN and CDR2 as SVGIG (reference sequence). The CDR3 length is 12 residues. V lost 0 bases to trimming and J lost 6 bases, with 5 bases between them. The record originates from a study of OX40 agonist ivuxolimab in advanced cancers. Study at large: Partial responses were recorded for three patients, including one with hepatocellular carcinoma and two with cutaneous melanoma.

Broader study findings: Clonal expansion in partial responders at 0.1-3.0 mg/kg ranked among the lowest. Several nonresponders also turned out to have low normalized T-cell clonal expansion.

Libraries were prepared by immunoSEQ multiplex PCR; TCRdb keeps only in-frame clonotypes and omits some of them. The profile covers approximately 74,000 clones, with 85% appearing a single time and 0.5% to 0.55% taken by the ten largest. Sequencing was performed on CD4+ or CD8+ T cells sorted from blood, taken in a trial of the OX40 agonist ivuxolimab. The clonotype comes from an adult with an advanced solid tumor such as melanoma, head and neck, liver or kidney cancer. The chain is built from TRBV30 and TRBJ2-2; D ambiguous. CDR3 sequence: CAWSVRSGELFF. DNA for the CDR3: TGTGCCTGGAGTGTACGGTCCGGGGAGCTGTTTTTT.